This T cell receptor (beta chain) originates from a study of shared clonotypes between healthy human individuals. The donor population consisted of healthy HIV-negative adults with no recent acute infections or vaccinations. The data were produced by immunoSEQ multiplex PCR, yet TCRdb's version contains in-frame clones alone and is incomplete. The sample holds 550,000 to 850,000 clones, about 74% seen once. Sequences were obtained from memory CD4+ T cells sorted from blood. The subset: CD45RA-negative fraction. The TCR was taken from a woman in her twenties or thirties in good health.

CDR3 loop: CASSPSVRQFNEKLFF. DNA of the CDR3: TGTGCCAGCAGTCCCTCGGTCCGGCAGTTTAATGAAAAACTGTTTTTT. The chain joins TRBV28 to TRBJ1-4; unclear D gene. This CDR3 region has 16 residues. Germline V gene lookup returns CDR1 MDHEN and CDR2 SYDVKM. V was trimmed by 5 bases and J by 4 bases, leaving 17 bases between them.